Listed below are T cell receptor beta chains from one sample, sequenced in a study of blood T cells in healthy people across ages. TCRdb reprocessed the 5' RACE reads via MiXCR and lists one record per CDR3 protein. The table lists roughly 2 million distinct CDR3 sequences, roughly 49% of them singletons. Input material: blood. The receptors originated from a woman aged 40 to 49 in good health. Each CDR3 is given with its conserved first and last residue. D genes are given only for firm matches. Clone size is stated in some rows and not others, as once, few, many or a class when expanded.

13 | TRBJ1-5 | TRBV2 | . | . | TGTGCCAGCAAGTTGGAGGGGACTCAGCCCCAGCATTTT | CASKLEGTQPQHF
14 | TRBJ2-1 | TRBV6-6 | . | . | TGTGCCAGCAGTTACGTGGGACTTAACAATGAGCAGTTCTTC | CASSYVGLNNEQFF
14 | TRBJ2-1 | TRBV7-6 | few | . | TGTGCCAGCAGCGGGGCGAGCCTGTACAATGAGCAGTTCTTC | CASSGASLYNEQFF
16 | TRBJ2-3 | TRBV6-6 | . | TRBD2 | TGTGCCAGCAGTTACGGGACTAGTCTCGGTACAGATACGCAGTATTTT | CASSYGTSLGTDTQYF
14 | TRBJ2-1 | TRBV6-2/TRBV6-3 | . | . | TGTGCCAGCAAGGATTCCGGGTCCTACAATGAGCAGTTCTTC | CASKDSGSYNEQFF
15 | TRBJ2-5 | TRBV5-1 | few | . | TGTGCCAGCAGCTTAGAGGCGGGGCCACAAGAGACCCAGTACTTC | CASSLEAGPQETQYF
15 | TRBJ2-7 | TRBV20-1 | . | . | TGCAGTGCCCCTAGAGAGGGGACTTGGTCCTACGAGCAGTACTTC | CSAPREGTWSYEQYF
15 | TRBJ2-5 | TRBV11-3 | few | TRBD1 | TGTGCCAGCAGCTTCGGGACAGGCATTCAAGAGACCCAGTACTTC | CASSFGTGIQETQYF
15 | TRBJ2-4 | TRBV4-3 | . | TRBD2 | TGCGCCAGCAGCCAAGGGCCGGGGGGGCTGAACATTCAGTACTTC | CASSQGPGGLNIQYF
15 | TRBJ1-1 | TRBV9 | . | . | TGTGCCAGCAGCGTAGCTCGTGAATCGGACACTGAAGCTTTCTTT | CASSVARESDTEAFF
12 | TRBJ1-5 | TRBV20-1 | few | . | TGCAGTGCTAGAGGGACGGATCAGCCTCAGCATTTT | CSARGTDQPQHF
17 | TRBJ2-3 | TRBV4-1 | . | . | TGCGCCAGCAGCCAAGTACCCAGTTCAGGTAGCACAGATACGCAGTATTTT | CASSQVPSSGSTDTQYF
18 | TRBJ2-1 | TRBV7-3 | . | TRBD2 | TGTGCCAGCAGCTCGATTCTAGCGGGGGATAAGTCCTACAATGAGCAGTTCTTC | CASSSILAGDKSYNEQFF
13 | TRBJ2-3 | TRBV29-1 | few | TRBD1 | TGCAGCGCCTATGACAGGGATATAGATACGCAGTATTTT | CSAYDRDIDTQYF
15 | TRBJ1-4 | TRBV28 | . | . | TGTGCCAGCAGTATAGGACAGCGGGTTGGTGAAAAACTGTTTTTT | CASSIGQRVGEKLFF
17 | TRBJ2-3 | TRBV29-1 | . | TRBD2 | TGCAGCGTTGCGGGCGGGGGGGGACACTCTAGCACAGATACGCAGTATTTT | CSVAGGGGHSSTDTQYF
15 | TRBJ2-6 | TRBV28 | few | . | TGTGCCAGCAGTGCCCGGTGGGCTGGGGCCAACGTCCTGACTTTC | CASSARWAGANVLTF
15 | TRBJ2-5 | TRBV24-1 | . | . | TGTGCCACCAGTGAACAGGGAAAGTCCCAAGAGACCCAGTACTTC | CATSEQGKSQETQYF
23 | TRBJ2-6 | TRBV28 | . | TRBD1 | TGCGCCAGCAGTTCGAAGTGGGGGGACAGGCCTAACGAGGTTCACTCTGGGGCCAACGTCCTGACTTTC | CASSSKWGDRPNEVHSGANVLTF
13 | TRBJ1-4 | TRBV29-1 | once | TRBD1 | TGCAGCGTTGAAGGGGCAGGGGGTGAAAAACTGTTTTTT | CSVEGAGGEKLFF
15 | TRBJ2-5 | TRBV24-1 | . | TRBD1 | TGTGCCACCAGTGCGACGGGACAGGGAGACGAGACCCAGTACTTC | CATSATGQGDETQYF
14 | TRBJ2-3 | TRBV24-1 | few | . | TGTGCCACCAGCCGGGACGGAACCACAGATACGCAGTATTTT | CATSRDGTTDTQYF
15 | TRBJ2-3 | TRBV7-2 | . | . | TGTGCCAGCACCGTAGGGGCTACCTTAACAGATACGCAGTATTTT | CASTVGATLTDTQYF
14 | TRBJ1-4 | TRBV15 | . | . | TGTGCCACCAGCAGAGATCTTTCGGGAGAAAAACTGTTTTTT | CATSRDLSGEKLFF
16 | TRBJ2-5 | TRBV7-2 | few | . | TGTGCCAGCAGCCCCCGACTACAGGGTCTCGGAGAGACCCAGTACTTC | CASSPRLQGLGETQYF
16 | TRBJ2-3 | TRBV7-2 | few | . | TGTGCCAGCAGCCTAGGGGGTAGGGACGGCACAGATACGCAGTATTTT | CASSLGGRDGTDTQYF
16 | TRBJ2-5 | TRBV4-1 | few | TRBD2 | TGCGCCAGCAGCCAAGAGCGGGGGGGGTACCAAGAGACCCAGTACTTC | CASSQERGGYQETQYF
17 | TRBJ2-7 | TRBV14 | . | TRBD2 | TGTGCCAGCAGCCAAGTCACATGGACTAGCGCCTCCTACGAGCAGTACTTC | CASSQVTWTSASYEQYF
17 | TRBJ1-6 | TRBV6-5 | . | . | TGTGCCAGCAGTTACCTATCGAACGGGGGCCCTAATTCACCCCTCCACTTT | CASSYLSNGGPNSPLHF
16 | TRBJ2-3 | TRBV7-8 | . | TRBD1 | TGTGCCAGCAGCCAACGGACAGGGGCCCGCACAGATACGCAGTATTTT | CASSQRTGARTDTQYF
11 | TRBJ2-1 | TRBV29-1 | . | . | TGCAGCGGTGCCAGGGACAATGAGCAGTTCTTC | CSGARDNEQFF
13 | TRBJ1-6 | TRBV6-1 | once | . | TGTGCCAGCAGTGATGAGCTTAATTCACCCCTCCACTTT | CASSDELNSPLHF
11 | TRBJ2-3 | TRBV10-3 | . | . | TGTGCCATCAGTGGGTCAGATACGCAGTATTTT | CAISGSDTQYF
15 | TRBJ1-6 | TRBV7-8 | . | . | TGTGCCAGCAGCCTTATGAGACAGGATAATTCACCCCTCCACTTT | CASSLMRQDNSPLHF
18 | TRBJ2-3 | TRBV12-3/TRBV12-4 | . | . | TGTGCCAGCAGTTTAGCCCCCGGGAGCGCGGCTCACACAGATACGCAGTATTTT | CASSLAPGSAAHTDTQYF
15 | TRBJ2-1 | TRBV11-3 | . | TRBD2 | TGTGCCAGCAGCGGAATTAGCGGGGAGCTACGAGAGCAGTTCTTC | CASSGISGELREQFF
15 | TRBJ1-2 | TRBV6-5 | . | . | TGTGCCAGCAGTTCGGACAGAACATTGAACTATGGCTACACCTTC | CASSSDRTLNYGYTF
16 | TRBJ2-5 | TRBV7-2 | few | TRBD2 | TGTGCCAGCAGCTGGGGGGCGGGGGGGGTTTCGGAGACCCAGTACTTC | CASSWGAGGVSETQYF
16 | TRBJ2-3 | TRBV7-2 | . | . | TGTGCCAGCAGTCCTTATCGGGCCACTAGCACAGATACGCAGTATTTT | CASSPYRATSTDTQYF
14 | TRBJ1-2 | TRBV7-9 | . | . | TGTGCCAGCAGCTTAGTATCTGGGACTGGGGGCTACACCTTC | CASSLVSGTGGYTF
13 | TRBJ2-3 | TRBV6-2/TRBV6-3 | . | . | TGTGCCAGCATTGGACAGCGCACAGATACGCAGTATTTT | CASIGQRTDTQYF
14 | TRBJ2-3 | TRBV7-2 | . | . | TGTGCCAGCAGCCTCGGGCAGGCTCCAGATACGCAGTATTTT | CASSLGQAPDTQYF
17 | TRBJ1-5 | TRBV28 | . | TRBD1 | TGTGCCAGCAGTTCAAACACGGACAGGAATAGCAATCAGCCCCAGCATTTT | CASSSNTDRNSNQPQHF
17 | TRBJ2-3 | TRBV5-6 | . | TRBD1 | TGTGCCAGCAGGCGACAGGGTTTTTACTTGCAGGCAGATACGCAGTATTTT | CASRRQGFYLQADTQYF
11 | TRBJ2-5 | TRBV29-1 | . | . | TGCAGCGTTTCCCTAACGGAGACCCAGTACTTC | CSVSLTETQYF
17 | TRBJ2-1 | TRBV4-3 | . | . | TGCGCCAGCAGCCAAGATGTGTGGACAGCAACCTACAATGAGCAGTTCTTC | CASSQDVWTATYNEQFF
15 | TRBJ1-2 | TRBV5-1 | once | . | TGCGCCAGCAGAGAAGGGTCCAGAGCTAACTATGGCTACACCTTC | CASREGSRANYGYTF
16 | TRBJ2-3 | TRBV15 | . | . | TGTGCCACCAGCGATACGCTAGCTGGTACGACAGATACGCAGTATTTT | CATSDTLAGTTDTQYF
16 | TRBJ2-5 | TRBV5-1 | . | TRBD2 | TGCGCCAGCAGCTTGGCCTCGGGGGGATCTCGGGAGACCCAGTACTTC | CASSLASGGSRETQYF
15 | TRBJ2-5 | TRBV6-5 | few | TRBD1 | TGTGCCAGCAGTTACTCGACAGGGCGCCAAGAGACCCAGTACTTC | CASSYSTGRQETQYF
17 | TRBJ2-3 | TRBV4-2 | . | . | TGTGCCAGCAGCCAAGAGACCTTATCGGGTCCCACAGATACGCAGTATTTT | CASSQETLSGPTDTQYF
19 | TRBJ2-7 | TRBV28 | . | . | TGTGCCAGCATCCCTAATGGGGGCTGGGGACGGACGAGCTCCTACGAGCAGTACTTC | CASIPNGGWGRTSSYEQYF
14 | TRBJ1-1 | TRBV6-5 | . | . | TGTGCCAGCAGTCAGACACCCGCGAACACTGAAGCTTTCTTT | CASSQTPANTEAFF
12 | TRBJ1-2 | TRBV7-9 | . | . | TGTGCCAGCAGCGCACAGGGCCGGTTACACACCTTC | CASSAQGRLHTF
14 | TRBJ1-4 | TRBV20-1 | . | TRBD1 | TGCAGTGCTAGAGATGACAGGGGTTTTGAAAAACTGTTTTTT | CSARDDRGFEKLFF
14 | TRBJ2-7 | TRBV28 | . | . | TGTGCCAGCAGTTCGGCAGTGGGATCCTACGAGCAGTACTTC | CASSSAVGSYEQYF
16 | TRBJ2-1 | TRBV20-1 | . | . | TGCAGTGCTAGAAGTTGGGACTCCAGCTCCTACAATGAGCAGTTCTTC | CSARSWDSSSYNEQFF
14 | TRBJ2-1 | TRBV4-3 | . | . | TGCGCCAGCAGCCAAGGGGACGTATACAATGAGCAGTTCTTC | CASSQGDVYNEQFF
12 | TRBJ1-2 | TRBV20-1 | few | TRBD1 | TGCAGTGCTGGACAGGGGGCACGGGGCTACACCTTC | CSAGQGARGYTF